This TCR beta chain is drawn from a study of Graves' ophthalmopathy and Graves' hyperthyroidism listed by TCRdb under 2018. Background for the entire study: A patient counted as having stable hyperthyroidism if there was no progression to ophthalmopathy within 18 months of follow-up. Following sample collection, hyperthyroidism patients were given methimazole at a starting dose of 30 mg daily, and ophthalmopathy patients were given high-dose intravenous methylprednisolone. To explore V-J signatures distinguishing ophthalmopathy from hyperthyroidism, a discovery set of around 100 patients (roughly 45 ophthalmopathy, 55 to 60 stable hyperthyroidism) was enrolled. In total, approximately 130 blood samples were TCR-sequenced: 40 to 45 ophthalmopathy, some 75 hyperthyroidism and some 17 hyperthyroidism-to-ophthalmopathy patients. The study used TCR beta repertoire signatures to distinguish Graves' ophthalmopathy from Graves' hyperthyroidism and to predict progression to ophthalmopathy. T-cell repertoires of thyroid tissue and blood were compared in six hyperthyroidism patients. The independent validation cohort included 18 to 20 hyperthyroidism patients plus 17 patients who later progressed from hyperthyroidism to ophthalmopathy.

Of note for this clonotype: Its binding antigen is unknown. Within one base of it there is no much larger clone, and no base qualities were kept.

The hyperthyroidism patients were 18 to 65 years old and newly diagnosed, with a disease duration of less than 2 months. Patients with other autoimmune diseases, uncontrolled infections, pregnancy or lactation were excluded. Diagnosis was based on clinical symptoms, serum thyroxine, TRAb, thyroid ultrasound and orbital computed tomography. Total RNA was extracted with Trizol reagent and quality-checked on an Agilent 2100 Bioanalyzer. For repertoire sequencing, TCR beta CDR3 regions were amplified from RNA transcripts. The first round was an RT-PCR using HTBI primers with the Qiagen OneStep RT-PCR kit, and this first round was followed by a second-round multiplex PCR, then size selection and purification. Libraries were sequenced on an Illumina HiSeq2000 using paired-end 100 bp reads. The paper's data handling went like this. SOAPnuke was used to process the reads, removing any read that contained adapters or uncalled bases, had a mean Phred below 15, or lacked an exact match to the constant primer or identifier. COPE v1.2.5 was used to merge high-quality paired reads. Each unique nucleotide sequence was defined as a clonotype, and clonotypes were aligned to IMGT TRB V, D and J references with MiTCR v1.1. Analysis was restricted to V-J combinations with a frequency above 0.0001, which covered just over 98% of repertoires. For each V-J combination, a TCR clonal expansion and chaos score was defined as F50 clonal expansion divided by the chaos observed in the TCRdist matrix. Welch's t-statistics and random forest were used to narrow the features down to approximately twelve V-J combinations, which were then fed into a naive Bayes classifier. The Morisita-Horn index was used to measure how similar the thyroid and blood repertoires were. TCRdb trimmed the raw reads at Q25, called clones with MiXCR and kept productive beta chains. Duplicate CDR3 protein sequences are folded into a single record with the most common DNA and genes. TCRdb's processing, not the study's, gives the V and J calls here. The sample yields over a million distinct CDR3 sequences; approximately 35% were counted once. The ten largest make up 11% of the sample.

Here is what the overall study found, with its caveats: No statistical method was used to set the sample size in advance, and the investigators knew which group each participant was assigned to. In validation, the model predicted ophthalmopathy progression with about 71% sensitivity and roughly 78% specificity; some 13 predicted patients were CT-confirmed with GO in a median of roughly 6.8 months. In cross-validation, the 13-signature model distinguished ophthalmopathy from stable hyperthyroidism with 85% to 90% sensitivity and about 84% specificity, and in the test set the corresponding values were roughly 80% and 76%. Most of the expanded thyroid clonotypes with a frequency above 0.001 were also detected in blood, and it was suggested that the thyroid immune response may be reflected by blood repertoires.

Material for sequencing was peripheral blood or thyroid tissue (not recorded which). This TCR was sampled from an adult man with Graves' hyperthyroidism.

This receptor has the CDR3 CAWSDGHPGGSPLHF. The nucleotide sequence is TGTGCCTGGAGTGATGGACATCCGGGAGGTTCACCCCTCCACTTT. The sequence is built from TRBV30 and TRBJ1-6, and perhaps TRBD1 as D gene, on 5 matching bases. The CDR3, from cysteine to phenylalanine, totals 15 residues. The entry retains the CDR3 DNA only, 45 bases that are in frame from base 1. Trimming takes 1 base from V and 9 bases from J, and the germline ends sit 16 bases apart. The germline V gene (reference sequence) specifies GTSNPN as CDR1 and SVGIG as CDR2.